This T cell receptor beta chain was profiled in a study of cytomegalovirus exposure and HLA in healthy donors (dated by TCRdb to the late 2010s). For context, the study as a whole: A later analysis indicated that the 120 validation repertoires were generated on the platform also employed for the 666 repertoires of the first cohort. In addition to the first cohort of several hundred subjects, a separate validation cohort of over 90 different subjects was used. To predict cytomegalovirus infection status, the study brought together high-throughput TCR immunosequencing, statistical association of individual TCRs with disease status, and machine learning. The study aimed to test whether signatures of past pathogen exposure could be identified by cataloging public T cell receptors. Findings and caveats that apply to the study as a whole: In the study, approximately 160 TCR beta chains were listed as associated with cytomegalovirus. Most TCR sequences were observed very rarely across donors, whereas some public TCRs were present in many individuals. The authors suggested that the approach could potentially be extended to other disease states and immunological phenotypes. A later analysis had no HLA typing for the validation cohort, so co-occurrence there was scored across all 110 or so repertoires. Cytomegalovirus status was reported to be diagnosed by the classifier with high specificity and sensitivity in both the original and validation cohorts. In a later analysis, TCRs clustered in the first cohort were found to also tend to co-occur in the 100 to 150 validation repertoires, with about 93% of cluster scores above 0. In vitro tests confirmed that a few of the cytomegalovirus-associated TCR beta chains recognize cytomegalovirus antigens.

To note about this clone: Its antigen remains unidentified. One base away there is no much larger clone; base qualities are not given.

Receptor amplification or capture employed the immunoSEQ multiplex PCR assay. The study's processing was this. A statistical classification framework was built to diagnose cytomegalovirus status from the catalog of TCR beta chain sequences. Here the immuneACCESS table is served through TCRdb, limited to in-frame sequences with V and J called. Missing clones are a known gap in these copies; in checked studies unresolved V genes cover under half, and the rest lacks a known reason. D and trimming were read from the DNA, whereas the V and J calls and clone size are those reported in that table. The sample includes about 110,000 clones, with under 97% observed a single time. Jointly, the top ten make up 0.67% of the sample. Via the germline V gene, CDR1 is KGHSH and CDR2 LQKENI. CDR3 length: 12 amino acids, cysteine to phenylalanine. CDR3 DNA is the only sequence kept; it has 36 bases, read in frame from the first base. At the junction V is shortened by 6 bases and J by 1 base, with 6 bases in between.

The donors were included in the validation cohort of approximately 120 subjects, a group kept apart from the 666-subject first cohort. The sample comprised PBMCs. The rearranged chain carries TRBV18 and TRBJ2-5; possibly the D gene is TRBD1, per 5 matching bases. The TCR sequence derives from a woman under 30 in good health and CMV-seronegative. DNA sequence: TGTGCCAGCTCTCAGGGCCAAGAGACCCAGTACTTC. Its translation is CASSQGQETQYF.